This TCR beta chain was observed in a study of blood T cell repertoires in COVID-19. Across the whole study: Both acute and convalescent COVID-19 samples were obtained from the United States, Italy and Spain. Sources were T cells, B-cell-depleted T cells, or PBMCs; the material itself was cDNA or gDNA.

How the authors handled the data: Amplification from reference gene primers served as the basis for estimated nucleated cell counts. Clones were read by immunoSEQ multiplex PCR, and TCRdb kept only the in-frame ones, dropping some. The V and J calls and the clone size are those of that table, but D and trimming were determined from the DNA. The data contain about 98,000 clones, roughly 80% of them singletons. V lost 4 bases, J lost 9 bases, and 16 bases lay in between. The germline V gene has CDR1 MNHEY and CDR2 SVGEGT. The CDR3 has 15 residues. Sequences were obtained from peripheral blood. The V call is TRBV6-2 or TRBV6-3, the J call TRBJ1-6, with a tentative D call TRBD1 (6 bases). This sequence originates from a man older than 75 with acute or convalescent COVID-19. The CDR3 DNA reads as TGTGCCAGCAGTTCTTCTCAGGCCAGGGGTTCACCCCTCCACTTT. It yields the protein CASSSSQARGSPLHF.